The present TCR beta chain was sequenced within a study of blood T cell repertoires in COVID-19. Study information: Italy, Spain and the United States were the sources of the convalescent and acute COVID-19 samples.

Clones were read by immunoSEQ multiplex PCR, and TCRdb kept only the in-frame ones, dropping some. The sample yields 110,000 to 150,000 clones, 80% to 85% seen once. Per germline, CDR1 MNHEY and CDR2 SVGAGI. CDR3 size: 15 residues. V trimming: 0 bases; J trimming: 3 bases; junction bases outside the gene matches: 2. The clonotype comes from a man between 40 and 49 years old with acute COVID-19. The sample was PBMCs or T cells enriched from blood (not recorded which). The V gene is TRBV6-5, the J gene TRBJ2-1; 7 bases are shared with TRBD1. DNA of the CDR3: TGTGCCAGCAGTTACTCCCGGACAGGCTACAATGAGCAGTTCTTC. Translating gives CASSYSRTGYNEQFF.